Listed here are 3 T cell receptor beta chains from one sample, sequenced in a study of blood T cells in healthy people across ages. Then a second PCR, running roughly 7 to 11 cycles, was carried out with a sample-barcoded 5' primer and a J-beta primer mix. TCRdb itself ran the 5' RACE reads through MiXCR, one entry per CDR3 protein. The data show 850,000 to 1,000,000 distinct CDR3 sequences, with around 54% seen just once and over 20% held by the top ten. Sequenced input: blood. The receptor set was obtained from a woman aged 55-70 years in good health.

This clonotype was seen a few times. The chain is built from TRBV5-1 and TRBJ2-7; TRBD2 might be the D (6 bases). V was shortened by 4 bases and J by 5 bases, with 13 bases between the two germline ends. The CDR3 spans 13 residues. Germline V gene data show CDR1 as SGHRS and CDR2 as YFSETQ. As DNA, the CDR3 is TGCGCCAGCAGCCCGTCGGGACTCAACGAGCAGTACTTC. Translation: CASSPSGLNEQYF.

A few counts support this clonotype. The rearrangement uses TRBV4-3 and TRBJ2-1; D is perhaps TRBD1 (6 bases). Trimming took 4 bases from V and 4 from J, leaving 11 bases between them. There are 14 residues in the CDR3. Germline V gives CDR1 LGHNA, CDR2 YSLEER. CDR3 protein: CASSRDRNYNEQFF. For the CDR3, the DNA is TGCGCCAGCAGCCGAGACAGGAATTACAATGAGCAGTTCTTC.

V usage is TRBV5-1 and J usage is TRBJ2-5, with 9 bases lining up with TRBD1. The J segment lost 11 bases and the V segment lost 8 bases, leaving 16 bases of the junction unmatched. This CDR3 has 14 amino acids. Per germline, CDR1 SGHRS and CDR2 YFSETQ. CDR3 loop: CASSRDRVLDGQYF. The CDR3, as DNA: TGCGCCAGTTCCCGGGACAGGGTGCTCGACGGGCAGTACTTC.